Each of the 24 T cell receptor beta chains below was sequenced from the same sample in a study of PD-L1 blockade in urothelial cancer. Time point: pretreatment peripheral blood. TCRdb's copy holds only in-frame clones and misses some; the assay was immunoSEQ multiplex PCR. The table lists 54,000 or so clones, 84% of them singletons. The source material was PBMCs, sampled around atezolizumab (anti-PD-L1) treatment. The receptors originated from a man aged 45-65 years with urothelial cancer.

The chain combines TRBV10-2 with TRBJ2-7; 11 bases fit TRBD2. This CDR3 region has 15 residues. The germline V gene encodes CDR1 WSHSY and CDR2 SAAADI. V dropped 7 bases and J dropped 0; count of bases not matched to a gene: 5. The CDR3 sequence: CASIRGTSGSYEQYF. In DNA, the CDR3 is TGCGCCAGCATTAGAGGGACTAGCGGCTCCTACGAGCAGTACTTC.

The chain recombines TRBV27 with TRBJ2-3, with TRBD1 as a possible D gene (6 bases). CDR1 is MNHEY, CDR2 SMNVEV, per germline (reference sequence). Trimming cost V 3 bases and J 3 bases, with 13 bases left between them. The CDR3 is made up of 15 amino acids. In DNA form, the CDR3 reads TGTGCCAGCAGTTTGAGCCTCCAGGGGACAGATACGCAGTATTTT. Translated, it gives CASSLSLQGTDTQYF.

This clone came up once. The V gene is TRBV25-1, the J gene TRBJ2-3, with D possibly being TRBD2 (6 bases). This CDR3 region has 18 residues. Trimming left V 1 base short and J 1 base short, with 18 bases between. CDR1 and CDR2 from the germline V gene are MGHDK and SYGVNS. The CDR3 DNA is TGTGCCAGCAGTGAATCCGAACGGGGGAGGCTGGGCACAGATACGCAGTATTTT. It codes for CASSESERGRLGTDTQYF.

CDR3 sequence: CASSSQGYEQYF. CDR3 DNA: TGTGCCAGCAGCTCTCAGGGGTACGAGCAGTACTTC. This chain uses TRBV11-2 with TRBJ2-7, with D possibly being TRBD1 (6 bases). Germline V CDR1 and CDR2: SGHAT, FQNNGV. This CDR3 spans 12 amino acids. The V end lost 4 bases, the J end lost 4 bases, and 8 bases lay between the germline ends.

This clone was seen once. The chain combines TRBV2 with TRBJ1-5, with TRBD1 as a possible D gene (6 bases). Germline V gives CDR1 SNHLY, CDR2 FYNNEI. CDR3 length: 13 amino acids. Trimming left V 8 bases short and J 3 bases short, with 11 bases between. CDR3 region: CASRGQNNQPQHF. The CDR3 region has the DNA TGTGCCAGCCGAGGACAGAACAATCAGCCCCAGCATTTT.

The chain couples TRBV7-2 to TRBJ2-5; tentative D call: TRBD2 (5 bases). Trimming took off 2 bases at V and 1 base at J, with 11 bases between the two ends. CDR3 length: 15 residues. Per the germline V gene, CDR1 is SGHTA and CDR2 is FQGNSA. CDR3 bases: TGTGCCAGCAGCTTAAGTACGGGGATCCAAGAGACCCAGTACTTC. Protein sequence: CASSLSTGIQETQYF.

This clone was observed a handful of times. CDR3 nucleotides: TGTGCCATCAGTGAGTCTCTAAGGGGCAGTTCACCCCTCCACTTT. It yields the protein CAISESLRGSSPLHF. This rearrangement joins TRBV10-3 to TRBJ1-6; D perhaps matches TRBD1 (5 bases). Trimming removed 0 bases at V and 9 bases at J, with 12 bases between. The CDR3 has 15 residues. Germline-derived CDR1 and CDR2 are ENHRY and SYGVKD.

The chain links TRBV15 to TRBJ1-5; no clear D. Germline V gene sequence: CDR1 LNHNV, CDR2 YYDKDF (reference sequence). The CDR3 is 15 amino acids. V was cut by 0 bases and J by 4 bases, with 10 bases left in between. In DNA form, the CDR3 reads TGTGCCACCAGCAGAGAGAACCCGCAGAATCAGCCCCAGCATTTT. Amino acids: CATSRENPQNQPQHF.

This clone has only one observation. The CDR3: CSARGGVGQYF. The CDR3 DNA sequence: TGCAGTGCCCGTGGGGGCGTTGGGCAGTATTTT. The chain is built from TRBV20-1 and TRBJ2-3; a weak D match, TRBD1 (6 bases). CDR1 is DFQATT and CDR2 is SNEGSKA in the germline V gene (reference sequence). The CDR3 covers 11 residues. With 6 bases removed from V and 11 bases from J, the gap between germline ends came to 15 bases.

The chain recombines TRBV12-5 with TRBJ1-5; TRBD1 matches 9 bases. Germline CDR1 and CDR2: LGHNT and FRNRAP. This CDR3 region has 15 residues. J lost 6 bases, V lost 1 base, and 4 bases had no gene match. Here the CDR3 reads CASGLGGQGRQPQHF. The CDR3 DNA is TGTGCTAGTGGTTTGGGAGGACAGGGGCGTCAGCCCCAGCATTTT. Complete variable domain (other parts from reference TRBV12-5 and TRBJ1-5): DARVTQTPRHKVTEMGQEVTMRCQPILGHNTVFWYRQTMMQGLELLAYFRNRAPLDDSGMPKDRFSAEMPDATLATLKIQPSEPRDSAVYFCASGLGGQGRQPQHFGDGTRLSIL.

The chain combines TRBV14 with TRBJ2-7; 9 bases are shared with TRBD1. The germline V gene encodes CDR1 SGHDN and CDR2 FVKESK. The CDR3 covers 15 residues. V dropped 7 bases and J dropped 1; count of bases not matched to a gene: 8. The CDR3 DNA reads TGTGCCAGCACGACCGGGACAGGGTCTTCCTACGAGCAGTACTTC. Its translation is CASTTGTGSSYEQYF. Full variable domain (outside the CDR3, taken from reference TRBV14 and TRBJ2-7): EAGVTQFPSHSVIEKGQTVTLRCDPISGHDNLYWYRRVMGKEIKFLLHFVKESKQDESGMPNNRFLAERTGGTYSTLKVQPAELEDSGVYFCASTTGTGSSYEQYFGPGTRLTVT.

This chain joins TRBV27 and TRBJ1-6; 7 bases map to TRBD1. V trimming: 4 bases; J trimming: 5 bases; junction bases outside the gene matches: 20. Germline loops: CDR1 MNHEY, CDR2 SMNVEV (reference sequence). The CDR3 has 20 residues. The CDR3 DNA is TGTGCCAGCAGTTCCCCAGACAGGGTGAAGAGATATAGGGATAATTCACCCCTCCACTTT. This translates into CASSSPDRVKRYRDNSPLHF.

Here the CDR3 DNA reads TGTGCCAGCAGCTTGGCCATTTCGACAGGGGGCTCCTACGAGCAGTACTTC. It yields the protein CASSLAISTGGSYEQYF. The rearrangement links TRBV5-6 to TRBJ2-7; 9 bases are a match to TRBD1. The CDR3 is 17 amino acids. The V segment lost 0 bases and the J segment 0 bases; nucleotides outside the gene matches: 7. The V gene's germline CDR1 is SGHDT and CDR2 YYEEEE.

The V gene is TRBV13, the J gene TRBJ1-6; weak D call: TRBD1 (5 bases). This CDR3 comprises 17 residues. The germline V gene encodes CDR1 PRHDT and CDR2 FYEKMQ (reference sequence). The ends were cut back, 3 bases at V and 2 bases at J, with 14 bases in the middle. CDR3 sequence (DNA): TGTGCCAGCAGCTTGCCCACCGGGGGGGCCTATAATTCACCCCTCCACTTT. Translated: CASSLPTGGAYNSPLHF.

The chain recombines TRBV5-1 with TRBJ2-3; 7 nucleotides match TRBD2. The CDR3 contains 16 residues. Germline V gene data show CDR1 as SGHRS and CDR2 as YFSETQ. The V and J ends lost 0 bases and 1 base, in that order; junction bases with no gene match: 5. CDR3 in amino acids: CASSLGWGGRTDTQYF. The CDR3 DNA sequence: TGCGCCAGCAGCTTGGGGTGGGGGGGACGCACAGATACGCAGTATTTT.

DNA for the CDR3: TGTGCCAGCTCACCAGGAAGAGGTAGCAATCAGCCCCAGCATTTT. This gives the protein CASSPGRGSNQPQHF. The J gene is TRBJ1-5, the V gene TRBV18; D gene ambiguous. The V end lost 2 bases, the J end lost 0 bases, and 8 bases lay between the germline ends. The germline CDR1 and CDR2 sequences are KGHSH and LQKENI. The CDR3 sequence is 15 residues long. The full variable domain, rest sourced from reference TRBV18 and TRBJ1-5, is NAGVMQNPRHLVRRRGQEARLRCSPMKGHSHVYWYRQLPEEGLKFMVYLQKENIIDESGMPKERFSAEFPKEGPSILRIQQVVRGDSAAYFCASSPGRGSNQPQHFGDGTRLSIL.

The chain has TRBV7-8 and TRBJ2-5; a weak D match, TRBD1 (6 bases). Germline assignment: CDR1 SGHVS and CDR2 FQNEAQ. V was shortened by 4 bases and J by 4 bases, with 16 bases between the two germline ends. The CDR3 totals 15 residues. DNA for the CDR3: TGTGCCAGCAGCTCCGGGACATCTAAGTCAGAGACCCAGTACTTC. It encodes CASSSGTSKSETQYF.

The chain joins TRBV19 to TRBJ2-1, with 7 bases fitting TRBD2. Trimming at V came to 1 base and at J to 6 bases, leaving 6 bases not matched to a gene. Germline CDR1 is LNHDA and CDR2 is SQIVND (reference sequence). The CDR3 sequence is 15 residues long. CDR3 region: CASSIARDYLNEQFF. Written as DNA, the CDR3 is TGTGCCAGTAGTATAGCCCGGGACTACCTCAATGAGCAGTTCTTC.

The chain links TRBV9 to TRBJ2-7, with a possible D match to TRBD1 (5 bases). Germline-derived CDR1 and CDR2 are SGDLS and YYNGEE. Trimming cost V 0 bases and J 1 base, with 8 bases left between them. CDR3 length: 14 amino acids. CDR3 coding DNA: TGTGCCAGCAGCGTAGAATCAGGGTCCTACGAGCAGTACTTC. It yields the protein CASSVESGSYEQYF.

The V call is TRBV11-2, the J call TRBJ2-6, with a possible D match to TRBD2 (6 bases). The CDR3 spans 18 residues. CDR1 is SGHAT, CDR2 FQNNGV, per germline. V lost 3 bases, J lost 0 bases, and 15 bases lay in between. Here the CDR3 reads CASSFRWDFTSGANVLTF. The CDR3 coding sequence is TGTGCCAGCAGCTTTCGCTGGGACTTCACCTCTGGGGCCAACGTCCTGACTTTC.

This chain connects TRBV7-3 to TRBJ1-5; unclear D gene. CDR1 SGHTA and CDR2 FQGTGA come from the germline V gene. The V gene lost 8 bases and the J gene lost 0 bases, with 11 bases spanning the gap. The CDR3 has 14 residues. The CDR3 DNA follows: TGTGCCAGCCTGGGCCGTCGTAGCAATCAGCCCCAGCATTTT. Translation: CASLGRRSNQPQHF.

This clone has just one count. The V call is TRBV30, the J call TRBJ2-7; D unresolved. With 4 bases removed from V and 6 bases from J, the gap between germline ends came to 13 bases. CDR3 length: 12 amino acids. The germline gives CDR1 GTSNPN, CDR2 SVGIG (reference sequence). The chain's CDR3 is CAWNVLPGEQYF. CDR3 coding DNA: TGTGCCTGGAATGTACTACCGGGCGAGCAGTACTTC.

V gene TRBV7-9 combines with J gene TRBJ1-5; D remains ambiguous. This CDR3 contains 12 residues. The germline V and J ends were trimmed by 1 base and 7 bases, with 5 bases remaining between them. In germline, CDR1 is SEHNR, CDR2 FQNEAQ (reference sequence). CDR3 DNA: TGTGCCAGCAGCTTAGACTACCAGCCCCAGCATTTT. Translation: CASSLDYQPQHF.

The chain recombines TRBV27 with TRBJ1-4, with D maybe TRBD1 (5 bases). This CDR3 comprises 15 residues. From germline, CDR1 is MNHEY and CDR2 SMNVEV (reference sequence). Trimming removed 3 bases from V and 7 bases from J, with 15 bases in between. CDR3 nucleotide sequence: TGTGCCAGCAGTTTGCGGGGCTCAAGGGGTGAAAAACTGTTTTTT. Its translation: CASSLRGSRGEKLFF.